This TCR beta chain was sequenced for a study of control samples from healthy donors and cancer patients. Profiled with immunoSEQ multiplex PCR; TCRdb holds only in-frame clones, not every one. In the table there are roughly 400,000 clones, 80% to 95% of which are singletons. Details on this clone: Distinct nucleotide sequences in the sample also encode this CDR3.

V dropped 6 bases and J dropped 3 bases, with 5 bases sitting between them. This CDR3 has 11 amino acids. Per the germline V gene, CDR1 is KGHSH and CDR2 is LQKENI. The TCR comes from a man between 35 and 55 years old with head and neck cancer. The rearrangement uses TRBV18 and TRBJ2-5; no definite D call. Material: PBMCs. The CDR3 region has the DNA TGTGCCAGCTCGCGTGAAGAGACCCAGTACTTC. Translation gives CASSREETQYF.